One sample yielded the 24 T cell receptor beta chains listed below, sequenced in a study of shared clonotypes between healthy human individuals. Measured with immunoSEQ multiplex PCR; TCRdb has only the in-frame clones, and not every one. This sample has around 450,000 clones, with roughly 80% found just once. Sequenced input: PBMCs. These receptors originate from a woman in her 40s in good health. Some clones in this sample may be carry-over from other donors' samples.

The V and J genes are TRBV19 and TRBJ1-2, with TRBD1 matching over 9 bases. The trim removed 9 bases at V and 4 bases at J, leaving 15 bases unmatched. The germline V gene has CDR1 LNHDA and CDR2 SQIVND (reference sequence). The CDR3 runs to 16 residues. CDR3 in amino acids: CASRSGAGQGGYGYTF. The CDR3 DNA is TGTGCCAGCAGAAGTGGGGCGGGACAGGGAGGCTATGGCTACACCTTC.

The chain carries TRBV19 and TRBJ1-4, with D possibly being TRBD1 (5 bases). Germline assignment: CDR1 LNHDA and CDR2 SQIVND (reference sequence). The CDR3 is 13 residues long. V was pared by 7 bases and J by 6 bases, with 12 bases between. For the CDR3, the DNA is TGTGCCAGTACCCCTCGGGACGATGAAAAACTGTTTTTT. Translation: CASTPRDDEKLFF.

J is TRBJ2-1 and V is TRBV29-1; 16 nucleotides match TRBD2. Per the germline V gene, CDR1 is SQVTM and CDR2 is ANQGSEA. V lost 5 bases, J lost 8 bases, and 6 bases stayed unmatched. The CDR3 contains 15 residues. In nucleotides, the CDR3 is TGCAGCGTTTCCCGGGGACTAGCGGGAGGGTATGAGCAGTTCTTC. It translates to CSVSRGLAGGYEQFF.

This clone was counted between two and nine times. The chain joins TRBV27 to TRBJ2-1; no firm D call. The CDR3 extends over 13 amino acids. In germline, CDR1 is MNHEY, CDR2 SMNVEV (reference sequence). With 5 bases removed from V and 4 bases from J, the gap between germline ends came to 9 bases. The CDR3 is CASSTTRYNEQFF. CDR3 DNA sequence: TGTGCCAGCAGTACCACAAGATACAATGAGCAGTTCTTC.

This clone was observed at least ten times. The chain links TRBV10-2 to TRBJ2-1; D gene unclear. The CDR3 spans 12 residues. Trimming removed 3 bases from V and 10 bases from J, with 10 bases in between. The V gene's germline CDR1 is WSHSY and CDR2 SAAADI. The CDR3 region is CASSDMWTEQFF. The CDR3 DNA is TGCGCCAGCAGTGATATGTGGACCGAGCAGTTCTTC.

The chain is built from TRBV11-2 and TRBJ1-1, with 7 positions matching TRBD1. The CDR3 is made up of 13 amino acids. Germline V CDR1 and CDR2: SGHAT, FQNNGV. J lost 3 bases, V lost 6 bases, and 4 bases had no gene match. The DNA for the CDR3 is TGTGCCAGCAGACTTACAGGGGACACTGAAGCTTTCTTT. Amino acid sequence: CASRLTGDTEAFF.

V is TRBV28 and J is TRBJ1-1; 8 nucleotides align to TRBD1. Losses at the gene ends were 5 bases for V and 4 bases for J; bases not matched to a gene: 9. The CDR3 length is 15 residues. Germline V gene data show CDR1 as MDHEN and CDR2 as SYDVKM. The CDR3 coding sequence is TGTGCCAGCAGTCCGCCGGACAGGGTGAGCACTGAAGCTTTCTTT. Amino acid sequence: CASSPPDRVSTEAFF.

In DNA form, the CDR3 reads TGTGCCAGCAGCTTACGTCTAGCGGGAGTGCGCACAGATACGCAGTATTTT. As protein: CASSLRLAGVRTDTQYF. The genes are TRBV7-2 and TRBJ2-3; 10 positions match TRBD2. Trimming removed 2 bases from V and 1 base from J; junction bases left unmatched: 6. CDR1 is SGHTA and CDR2 is FQGNSA in the germline V gene. The CDR3 extends over 17 amino acids. Looking up the rest from reference TRBV7-2 and TRBJ2-3 gives the full variable domain: GAGVSQSPSNKVTEKGKDVELRCDPISGHTALYWYRQSLGQGLEFLIYFQGNSAPDKSGLPSDRFSAERTGGSVSTLTIQRTQQEDSAVYLCASSLRLAGVRTDTQYFGPGTRLTVL.

The rearrangement links TRBV2 to TRBJ1-4, with a weak D call TRBD1 (6 bases). Germline V gene sequence: CDR1 SNHLY, CDR2 FYNNEI. The CDR3 consists of 14 residues. Between the trimmed V and J ends, which lost 6 bases and 5 bases, there was a span of 13 bases. The CDR3 DNA follows: TGTGCCAGCAGAAGACAGGTCCGCAATGAAAAACTGTTTTTT. It translates to CASRRQVRNEKLFF.

V and J are TRBV6-6 and TRBJ2-7, with no clear D. V gave up 7 bases and J gave up 2 bases, with 18 bases separating them. Germline V gene sequence: CDR1 MNHNY, CDR2 SVGAGI (reference sequence). CDR3 length: 15 residues. The CDR3, as DNA: TGTGCCAGCACCCGCTCCCTAGAATCGGCCTACGAGCAGTACTTC. Translating it yields CASTRSLESAYEQYF.

A few counts support this clone. The chain joins TRBV20-1 to TRBJ2-1; D perhaps matches TRBD2 (6 bases). The germline gives CDR1 DFQATT, CDR2 SNEGSKA (reference sequence). The CDR3 covers 10 residues. CDR3 DNA sequence: TGCAGCGGGGGCTACAATGAGCAGTTCTTC. This gives the protein CSGGYNEQFF.

The J gene is TRBJ2-3, the V gene TRBV5-4, with D uncertain. Trimming cost V 3 bases and J 4 bases, with 18 bases left between them. CDR3 length: 16 amino acids. Germline CDR1 reads SGHNT; CDR2 reads YYREEE (reference sequence). CDR3 residues: CASSSGHAPASDTQYF. DNA of the CDR3: TGTGCCAGCAGCTCCGGCCATGCCCCGGCCTCAGATACGCAGTATTTT.

A note on this clone: A far bigger clonotype differs at one base, so this is likely a read error. The CDR3 coding sequence is TGTGCCAGCAGCTTATGGGGATACGAGCAGTACTTC. As protein: CASSLWGYEQYF. The chain joins TRBV7-2 to TRBJ2-7, with D hard to call. Germline CDR1 reads SGHTA; CDR2 reads FQGNSA. The CDR3 runs to 12 residues. V was trimmed by 2 bases and J by 4 bases, leaving 6 bases between them.

On this clone itself: This CDR3 is also generated by other DNA sequences in the sample. The rearrangement joins TRBV7-3 to TRBJ2-3; D unclear. Trimming took off 0 bases at V and 6 bases at J, with 7 bases between the two ends. This CDR3 is built from 13 residues. Germline CDR1 and CDR2: SGHTA and FQGTGA. CDR3 coding DNA: TGTGCCAGCAGCTTAACAGGGTCGGATACGCAGTATTTT. Translated, it gives CASSLTGSDTQYF.

The V call is TRBV2, the J call TRBJ2-2, with no clear D. The germline V gene encodes CDR1 SNHLY and CDR2 FYNNEI. Between the trimmed V and J ends, which lost 6 bases and 1 base, there was a span of 6 bases. CDR3 length: 13 amino acids. This chain's CDR3 is CASREQNTGELFF. The CDR3 nucleotides read TGTGCCAGCAGGGAACAGAACACCGGGGAGCTGTTTTTT.

In regard to this clone: The sample holds other DNA sequences that translate to the same CDR3. This chain joins TRBV5-4 and TRBJ2-3; 14 bases match TRBD2. Germline V gene sequence: CDR1 SGHNT, CDR2 YYREEE (reference sequence). The J segment lost 3 bases and the V segment lost 4 bases, leaving 4 bases of the junction unmatched. The CDR3 extends over 16 amino acids. The CDR3 sequence: CASSTGLAGGTDTQYF. The DNA for the CDR3 is TGTGCCAGCAGCACCGGACTAGCGGGAGGTACAGATACGCAGTATTTT.

This rearrangement joins TRBV12-5 to TRBJ2-2; the D gene is possibly TRBD2 (5 bases). V shed 5 bases and J shed 2 bases, with 15 bases lying between them. The CDR3 runs to 16 residues. The germline V gene has CDR1 LGHNT and CDR2 FRNRAP. CDR3 region: CASGNPGGINTGELFF. DNA for the CDR3: TGTGCTAGTGGTAATCCTGGAGGAATTAACACCGGGGAGCTGTTTTTT.

A note on this clone: The sample has other DNA sequences that encode this CDR3 too. This sequence joins TRBV27 and TRBJ2-2, with unresolved D. The germline gives CDR1 MNHEY, CDR2 SMNVEV (reference sequence). The CDR3 spans 14 residues. Trimming removed 4 bases at V and 4 bases at J, with 10 bases between. The CDR3 DNA reads TGTGCCAGCAGTTCGCGAGCGTCCACCGGGGAGCTGTTTTTT. Protein sequence: CASSSRASTGELFF.

About this clone itself: Other DNA sequences in the sample encode the same CDR3. V is TRBV18 and J is TRBJ2-1; D gene unclear. The CDR3 runs 13 residues. V lost 6 bases and J lost 3, with 9 bases in between. Germline lookup yields CDR1 KGHSH and CDR2 LQKENI. As DNA, the CDR3 is TGTGCCAGCTCTGGCGGAAGCTACAATGAGCAGTTCTTC. Protein: CASSGGSYNEQFF. The full variable domain, with the rest looked up from reference TRBV18 and TRBJ2-1, is NAGVMQNPRHLVRRRGQEARLRCSPMKGHSHVYWYRQLPEEGLKFMVYLQKENIIDESGMPKERFSAEFPKEGPSILRIQQVVRGDSAAYFCASSGGSYNEQFFGPGTRLTVL.

This rearrangement joins TRBV7-8 to TRBJ2-1; 10 nucleotides agree with TRBD2. J was trimmed by 10 bases and V by 1 base; bases with no gene match: 7. CDR3 length: 15 residues. Looked up from germline, CDR1 is SGHVS and CDR2 is FQNEAQ. In DNA form, the CDR3 reads TGTGCCAGCAGCTTAGTGAGCGGGGGGGGTACGGAGCAGTTCTTC. It encodes CASSLVSGGGTEQFF.

This clone has ten or more counts. At the DNA level, this CDR3 is encoded by other sequences in the same sample as well. This chain uses TRBV28 with TRBJ1-2; D unclear. The V and J ends lost 3 bases and 8 bases respectively, with 10 bases between them. CDR3 length: 12 residues. The germline V gene encodes CDR1 MDHEN and CDR2 SYDVKM. CDR3 in DNA: TGTGCCAGCAGTTTCTCCGGGCGAGGCTACACCTTC. Its translation: CASSFSGRGYTF.

This clone was counted a single time. The chain is built from TRBV4-1 and TRBJ2-1, with D possibly being TRBD1 (7 bases). CDR1 is MGHRA, CDR2 YSYEKL, per germline. Deletions cut 4 bases from V and 9 bases from J, with 13 bases between. The length of the CDR3 is 13 residues. CDR3 region: CASSLRQGGEQFF. The CDR3 nucleotides read TGCGCCAGCAGCCTTCGCCAGGGGGGTGAGCAGTTCTTC.

V and J are TRBV7-2 and TRBJ2-7; no clear D gene. The CDR3 sequence is 12 residues long. The ends were cut back, 6 bases at V and 6 bases at J, with 12 bases in the middle. Germline-derived CDR1 and CDR2 are SGHTA and FQGNSA. In DNA, the CDR3 is TGTGCCAGCAGTTTTCCCCCGGGCGAGCAGTACTTC. Its translation: CASSFPPGEQYF.

The rearrangement uses TRBV7-3 and TRBJ2-1; 13 bases are shared with TRBD2. The CDR3 extends over 17 amino acids. Losses at the gene ends were 5 bases for V and 5 bases for J; bases not matched to a gene: 9. Germline-derived CDR1 and CDR2 are SGHTA and FQGTGA. The CDR3 protein is CASSPRGLAGPNNEQFF. The DNA for the CDR3 is TGTGCCAGCAGCCCTCGGGGACTAGCGGGACCTAACAATGAGCAGTTCTTC.